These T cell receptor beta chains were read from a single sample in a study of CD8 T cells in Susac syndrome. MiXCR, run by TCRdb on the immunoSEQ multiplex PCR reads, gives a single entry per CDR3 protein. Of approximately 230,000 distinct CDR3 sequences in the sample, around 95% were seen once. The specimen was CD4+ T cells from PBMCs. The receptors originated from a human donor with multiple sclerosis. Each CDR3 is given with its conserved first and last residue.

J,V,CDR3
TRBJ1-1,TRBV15,CATSRDLTGLAFF
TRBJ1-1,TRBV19,CASRPDRTGTEAFF
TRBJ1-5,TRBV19,CASRRTGAGQPQHF
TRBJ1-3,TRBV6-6,CASVAGPGAGNTIYF
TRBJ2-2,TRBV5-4,CASSSSRGPTGELFF
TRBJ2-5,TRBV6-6,CASSPRDRGRETQYF
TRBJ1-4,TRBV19,CASSTPFEKLFF
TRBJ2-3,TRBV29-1,CSVDDLAVTDTQYF
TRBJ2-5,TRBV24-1,CATSDTPKGVWETQYF
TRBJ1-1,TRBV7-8,CASSLGRGQGTEAFF
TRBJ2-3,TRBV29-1,CSVLRTGNTDTQYF
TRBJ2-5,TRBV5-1,CASSFLAGAGETQYF
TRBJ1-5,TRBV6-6,CASSYSGHNSNQPQHF
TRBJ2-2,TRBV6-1,CASSRGLEPTTGELFF
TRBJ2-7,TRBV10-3,CAIRPSGGAYEQYF
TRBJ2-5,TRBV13,CANSLHRTGGETQYF
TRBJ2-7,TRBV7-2,CASSQTRDDEQYF
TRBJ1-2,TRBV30,CAWRGGQNYGYTF
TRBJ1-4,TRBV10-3,CAISESNEKLFF
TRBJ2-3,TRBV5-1,CASSLSDFRFTDTQYF
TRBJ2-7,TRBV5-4,CATRGGRFSYEQYF
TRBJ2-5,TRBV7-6,CASSPTAITGTQYF
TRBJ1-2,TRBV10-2,CASSENRGGGYTF
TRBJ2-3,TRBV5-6,CASSPTGIADTQYF
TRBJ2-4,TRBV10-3,CAISESGGGIQYF
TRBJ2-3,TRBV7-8,CASSIGEPPRDTQYF
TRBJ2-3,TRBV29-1,CSVEGNRGGITDTQYF
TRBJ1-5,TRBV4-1,CASSLYDRGNQPQHF
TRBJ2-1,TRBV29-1,CSVEDLASQFF
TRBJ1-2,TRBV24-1,CATRGENYGYTF
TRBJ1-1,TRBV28,CASISPGQGASEAFF
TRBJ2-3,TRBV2,CASSVGPGPTDTQYF